A selection of T cell receptor beta chains follows, all from one sample in a study of T cells in Graves' hyperthyroidism and ophthalmopathy. Each CDR3 protein gets one entry after TCRdb re-called the multiplex PCR reads with MiXCR. The sample shows about 420,000 distinct CDR3 sequences, 15% to 17% of them seen only once. Sequencing input: blood. All receptors come from a young woman with Graves' hyperthyroidism. Both conserved end residues are part of each CDR3. The order of the fields is clone size, D gene, J gene, V gene, CDR3 DNA, CDR3 protein. A D gene is named only where the DNA matches it firmly. A row's size may be missing; if present it is once, few, many or a size class.

few,-,TRBJ1-2,TRBV15,TGTGCCACCAGCAGAGCTTGGACAGCCGATTATGGCTACACCTTC,CATSRAWTADYGYTF
-,TRBD1,TRBJ1-1,TRBV7-9,TGTGCCAGCAGTCGGCCGGGACAGGGGGCGAGAACTGAAGCTTTCTTT,CASSRPGQGARTEAFF
few,-,TRBJ2-3,TRBV12-3/TRBV12-4,TGTGCCAGCAGTTTGCGTTGGGGACCAGATACGCAGTATTTT,CASSLRWGPDTQYF
-,TRBD1,TRBJ1-4,TRBV5-1,TGCGCCAGCAGCCTGACTCGGACAGGGAGTCATGAAAAACTGTTTTTT,CASSLTRTGSHEKLFF
-,TRBD1,TRBJ2-7,TRBV7-9,TGTGCCAGCAGCCCCCGTCCCGGGACAGGGGAATACGAGCAGTACTTC,CASSPRPGTGEYEQYF
few,-,TRBJ1-1,TRBV20-1,TGCAGTGGCGGCCAGAACACTGAAGCTTTCTTT,CSGGQNTEAFF
many,TRBD1,TRBJ2-1,TRBV13,TGTGCCAGCAGCCCCTCGGGGCAGGGGGATTACAATGAGCAGTTCTTC,CASSPSGQGDYNEQFF
few,TRBD2,TRBJ2-3,TRBV12-3/TRBV12-4,TGTGCCAGCAGTTTGTTTCTGGGCGGGAGCTTCACAGATACGCAGTATTTT,CASSLFLGGSFTDTQYF
few,TRBD1,TRBJ2-6,TRBV28,TGTGCCAGCAGTTTATTCATCGGGACAGGTTCTGGGGCCAACGTCCTGACTTTC,CASSLFIGTGSGANVLTF
many,-,TRBJ2-7,TRBV11-2,TGTGCCAGCAGCATAGACAGGACCACCGCCTACGAGCAGTACTTC,CASSIDRTTAYEQYF
once,-,TRBJ2-3,TRBV7-9,TGTGCCAGCAGCCCGGCTGGGACTAGCACAGATACGCAGTATTTT,CASSPAGTSTDTQYF
few,-,TRBJ2-2,TRBV2,TGTGCCAGCACCTATTGGAGCGGGGAGCTGTTTTTT,CASTYWSGELFF
many,TRBD1,TRBJ1-4,TRBV28,TGTGCCAGCAGTCGACAGGGGGCGAATGAAAAACTGTTTTTT,CASSRQGANEKLFF
many,-,TRBJ1-3,TRBV12-3/TRBV12-4,TGTGCCAGCAGTTCTCTTAGGGGGGGTATCGCCATATATTTT,CASSSLRGGIAIYF
few,TRBD1,TRBJ1-4,TRBV7-9,TGTGCCAGCAGCTTAGACAGGGGGTTGAACGTCGCAACTAATGAAAAACTGTTTTTT,CASSLDRGLNVATNEKLFF
-,TRBD2,TRBJ2-1,TRBV7-2,TGTGCCAGCAGCCTACTAGGGGGGACTAGCGTTGAGCAGTTCTTC,CASSLLGGTSVEQFF
many,-,TRBJ2-1,TRBV7-9,TGTGCCAGCACCCCCGGTGGCAATGAGCAGTTCTTC,CASTPGGNEQFF
once,-,TRBJ1-5,TRBV20-1,TGCAGTGCTTTGCCAGGGGTGTATAGCAATCAGCCCCAGCATTTT,CSALPGVYSNQPQHF
many,-,TRBJ2-7,TRBV11-2,TGTGCCAGCAGCTTTCAGAAGGGGATGATCTGCGAGCAGTACTTC,CASSFQKGMICEQYF
many,TRBD1,TRBJ2-1,TRBV20-1,TGCAGTGCAACCACAGGGGCGGTGGATGAGCAGTTCTTC,CSATTGAVDEQFF
-,TRBD1,TRBJ1-4,TRBV5-1,TGCGCCAGCGGCTACAGGGGAGCTAATGAAAAACTGTTTTTT,CASGYRGANEKLFF
many,TRBD1,TRBJ1-1,TRBV7-2,TGTGCCAGCAGCTTAGTAGGGGGCACCACTGAAGCTTTCTTT,CASSLVGGTTEAFF
few,-,TRBJ2-5,TRBV5-5,TGTGCCAGCAGCTTGTCCAGTTACCAAGAGACCCAGTACTTC,CASSLSSYQETQYF
many,TRBD2,TRBJ2-7,TRBV20-1,TGCAGTGCTACAGCGGTGGAGCGGGAGGGCGAGCAGTACTTC,CSATAVEREGEQYF
many,TRBD2,TRBJ2-3,TRBV20-1,TGCAGTGGACTAGCGGGCCCCGATACGCAGTATTTT,CSGLAGPDTQYF
few,-,TRBJ1-1,TRBV5-1,TGCGCCAGCAGCTTCGAGGACGGTGAAGCTTTCTTT,CASSFEDGEAFF
few,TRBD2,TRBJ2-7,TRBV10-3,TGTGCCATCAGTGAGTCAGCGAGCGGGAGTGGCCTCGGGGGGAGCTACGAGCAGTACTTC,CAISESASGSGLGGSYEQYF
many,TRBD1,TRBJ1-1,TRBV6-1,TGTGCCAGCAGGAAAGGGACAGGGAATTTGGGCGTCACTGAAGCTTTCTTT,CASRKGTGNLGVTEAFF
-,TRBD1,TRBJ1-5,TRBV5-6,TGTGCCAGCAGTCGACGGGACAGGACTCAGCCCCAGCATTTT,CASSRRDRTQPQHF
many,TRBD1,TRBJ1-1,TRBV2,TGTGCCAGCAGCAGGGGGGTGGACACTGAAGCTTTCTTT,CASSRGVDTEAFF
few,-,TRBJ2-1,TRBV7-3,TGTGCCAGCAGCTTGACTCCTTTAATCTCCTACAATGAGCAGTTCTTC,CASSLTPLISYNEQFF
-,TRBD2,TRBJ2-5,TRBV5-5,TGTGCCAGCAGCTTGACTAGCGGGAGGGCCCAGTACTTC,CASSLTSGRAQYF
few,TRBD2,TRBJ2-1,TRBV9,TGTGCCAGCAGCACGGTGGGAGGGCCCTTTGAGCAGTTCTTC,CASSTVGGPFEQFF
few,-,TRBJ1-4,TRBV19,TGTGCCAGTAGTTCGACTCGGGGATTAGGAGAAAAACTGTTTTTT,CASSSTRGLGEKLFF
-,TRBD1,TRBJ2-2,TRBV28,TGTGCCAGCACGGACAGGGGGACCGGGGAGCTGTTTTTT,CASTDRGTGELFF
many,-,TRBJ2-3,TRBV5-1,TGCGCCAGCAGCCTTCCCAGTAGTACAGATACGCAGTATTTT,CASSLPSSTDTQYF
few,TRBD2,TRBJ2-3,TRBV4-2,TGTGCCAGCAGCCAAGATTTAAGCGGGGGGGCCTCGATTAGTGTTTCAGATACGCAGTATTTT,CASSQDLSGGASISVSDTQYF
many,-,TRBJ1-5,TRBV12-3/TRBV12-4,TGTGCCAGCTCGAGTTTCGGAGGGGCCAATCAGCCCCAGCATTTT,CASSSFGGANQPQHF
few,TRBD2,TRBJ2-1,TRBV6-5,TGTGCCAGCAGTTACGGGACTAGCGGGGGGGCCATTAATGAGCAGTTCTTC,CASSYGTSGGAINEQFF
few,-,TRBJ1-4,TRBV15,TGTGCCACCAGCAGGTCAGCAGGGGCCGCTAATGAAAAACTGTTTTTT,CATSRSAGAANEKLFF
many,-,TRBJ1-1,TRBV5-1,TGCGCCAGCAGCCCCGGGATGATCACTGAAGCTTTCTTT,CASSPGMITEAFF
many,-,TRBJ1-4,TRBV7-2,TGTGCCAGTCGGGCGGGGCGCGTATTTAGTGAAAAACTGTTTTTT,CASRAGRVFSEKLFF
many,-,TRBJ2-1,TRBV5-5,TGTGCCAGCAGGTTAGGTTCCTACAATGAGCAGTTCTTC,CASRLGSYNEQFF
many,TRBD1,TRBJ2-7,TRBV20-1,TGCAGTGCTAGAGACGGGACAGGGTTATTGCCCATCTACGAGCAGTACTTC,CSARDGTGLLPIYEQYF
many,TRBD1,TRBJ2-5,TRBV20-1,TGCAGTGCTGCGGACAGGGTTGAGACCCAGTACTTC,CSAADRVETQYF
few,TRBD1,TRBJ1-5,TRBV6-1,TGTGCCAGCAGTGACCGGACAGGGGGAGGACAGCCCCAGCATTTT,CASSDRTGGGQPQHF